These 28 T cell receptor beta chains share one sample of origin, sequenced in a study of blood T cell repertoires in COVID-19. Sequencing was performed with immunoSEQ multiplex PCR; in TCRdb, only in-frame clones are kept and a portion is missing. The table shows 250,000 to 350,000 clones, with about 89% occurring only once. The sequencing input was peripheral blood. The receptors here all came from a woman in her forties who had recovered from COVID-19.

In DNA form, the CDR3 reads TGTGCCAGCAACAGGGACAGGGGTGACTATGGCTACACCTTC. It codes for CASNRDRGDYGYTF. The rearrangement uses TRBV19 and TRBJ1-2; 10 nucleotides agree with TRBD1. The trim removed 9 bases at V and 3 bases at J, leaving 7 bases unmatched. Germline V CDR1 and CDR2: LNHDA, SQIVND (reference sequence). The CDR3 is 14 amino acids.

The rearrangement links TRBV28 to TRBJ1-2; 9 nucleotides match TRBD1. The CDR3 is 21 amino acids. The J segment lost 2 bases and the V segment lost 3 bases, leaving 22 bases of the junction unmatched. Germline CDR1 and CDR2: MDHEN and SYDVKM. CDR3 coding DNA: TGTGCCAGCAGTTTGGGCGGGACAGGGATCAACTTCCGCCCCCAGAACTATGGCTACACCTTC. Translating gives CASSLGGTGINFRPQNYGYTF.

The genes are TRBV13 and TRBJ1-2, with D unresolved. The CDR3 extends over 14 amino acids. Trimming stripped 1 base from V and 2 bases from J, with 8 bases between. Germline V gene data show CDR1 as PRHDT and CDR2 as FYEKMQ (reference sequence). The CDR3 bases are TGTGCCAGCAGCTTAGCGGCAGGAAACTATGGCTACACCTTC. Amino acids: CASSLAAGNYGYTF.

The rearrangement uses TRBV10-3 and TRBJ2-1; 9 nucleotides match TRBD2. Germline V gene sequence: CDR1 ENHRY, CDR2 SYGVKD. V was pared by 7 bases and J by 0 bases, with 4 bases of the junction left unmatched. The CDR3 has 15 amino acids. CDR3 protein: CAITGREGSYNEQFF. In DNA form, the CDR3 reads TGTGCCATCACTGGGCGGGAGGGCTCCTACAATGAGCAGTTCTTC.

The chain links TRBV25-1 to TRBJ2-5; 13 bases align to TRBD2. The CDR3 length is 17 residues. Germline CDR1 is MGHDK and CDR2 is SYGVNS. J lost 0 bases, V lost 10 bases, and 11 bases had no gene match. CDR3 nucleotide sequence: TGTGCCACCTCCCCAATAGGGACTAGCGGGAACCAAGAGACCCAGTACTTC. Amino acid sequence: CATSPIGTSGNQETQYF.

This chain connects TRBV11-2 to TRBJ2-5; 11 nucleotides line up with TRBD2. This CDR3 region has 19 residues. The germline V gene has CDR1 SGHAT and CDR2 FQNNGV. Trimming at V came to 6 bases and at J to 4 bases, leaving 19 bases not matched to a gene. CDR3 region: CASSRDRGGTSGAIETQYF. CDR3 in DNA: TGTGCCAGCAGTCGAGACAGGGGGGGGACTAGCGGAGCAATAGAGACCCAGTACTTC.

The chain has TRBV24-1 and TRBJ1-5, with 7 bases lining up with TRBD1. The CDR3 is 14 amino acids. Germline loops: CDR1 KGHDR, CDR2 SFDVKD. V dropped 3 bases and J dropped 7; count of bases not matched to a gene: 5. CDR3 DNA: TGTGCCACCAGTGATCGACAGGGTGGCCAGCCCCAGCATTTT. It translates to CATSDRQGGQPQHF.

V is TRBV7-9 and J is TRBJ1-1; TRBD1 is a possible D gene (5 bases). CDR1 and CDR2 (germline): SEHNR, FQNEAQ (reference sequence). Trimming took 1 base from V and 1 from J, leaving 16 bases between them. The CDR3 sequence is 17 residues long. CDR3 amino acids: CASSLEGSAGPNTEAFF. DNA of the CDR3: TGTGCCAGCAGCTTAGAAGGGTCGGCAGGGCCGAACACTGAAGCTTTCTTT. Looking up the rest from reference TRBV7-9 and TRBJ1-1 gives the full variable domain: DTGVSQNPRHKITKRGQNVTFRCDPISEHNRLYWYRQTLGQGPEFLTYFQNEAQLEKSRLLSDRFSAERPKGSFSTLEIQRTEQGDSAMYLCASSLEGSAGPNTEAFFGQGTRLTVV.

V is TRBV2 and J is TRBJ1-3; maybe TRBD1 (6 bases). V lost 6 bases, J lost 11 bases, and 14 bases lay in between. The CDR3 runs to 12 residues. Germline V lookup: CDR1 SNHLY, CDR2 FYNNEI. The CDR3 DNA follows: TGTGCCAGCAGCGAGGACAGTCTCTCCATATATTTT. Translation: CASSEDSLSIYF.

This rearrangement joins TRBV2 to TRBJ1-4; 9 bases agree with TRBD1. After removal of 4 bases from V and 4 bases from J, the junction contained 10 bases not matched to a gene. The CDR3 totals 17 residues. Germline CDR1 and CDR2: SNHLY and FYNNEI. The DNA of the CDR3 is TGTGCCAGCAGTGCGATGCCGGGACAGGGTGGTAATGAAAAACTGTTTTTT. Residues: CASSAMPGQGGNEKLFF.

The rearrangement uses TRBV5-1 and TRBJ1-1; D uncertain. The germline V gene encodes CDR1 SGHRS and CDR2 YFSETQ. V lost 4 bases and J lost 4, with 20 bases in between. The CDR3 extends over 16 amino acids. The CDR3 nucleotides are TGCGCCAGCAGCCCCTCCGGCGGTCCTGTTCCCACTGAAGCTTTCTTT. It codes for CASSPSGGPVPTEAFF.

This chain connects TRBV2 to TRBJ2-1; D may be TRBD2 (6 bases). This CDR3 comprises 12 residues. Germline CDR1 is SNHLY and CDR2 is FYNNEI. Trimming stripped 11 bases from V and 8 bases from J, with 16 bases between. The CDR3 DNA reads TGTGCCGCCGGGAGACGGTGGGATGAGCAGTTCTTC. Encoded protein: CAAGRRWDEQFF. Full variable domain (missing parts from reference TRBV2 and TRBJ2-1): EPEVTQTPSHQVTQMGQEVILRCVPISNHLYFYWYRQILGQKVEFLVSFYNNEISEKSEIFDDQFSVERPDGSNFTLKIRSTKLEDSAMYFCAAGRRWDEQFFGPGTRLTVL.

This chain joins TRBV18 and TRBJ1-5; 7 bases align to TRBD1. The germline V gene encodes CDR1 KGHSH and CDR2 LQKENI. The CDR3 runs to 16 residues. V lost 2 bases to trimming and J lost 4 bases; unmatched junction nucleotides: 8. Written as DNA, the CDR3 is TGTGCCAGCTCACCAAGCGCGGACAGGATGAATCAGCCCCAGCATTTT. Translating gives CASSPSADRMNQPQHF.

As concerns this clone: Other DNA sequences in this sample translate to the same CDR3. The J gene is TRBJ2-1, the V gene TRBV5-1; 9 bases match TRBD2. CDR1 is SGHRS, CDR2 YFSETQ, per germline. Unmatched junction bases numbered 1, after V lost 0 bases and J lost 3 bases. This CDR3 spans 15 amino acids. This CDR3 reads CASSLVSGSYNEQFF. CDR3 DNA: TGCGCCAGCAGCTTGGTTAGCGGGAGCTACAATGAGCAGTTCTTC.

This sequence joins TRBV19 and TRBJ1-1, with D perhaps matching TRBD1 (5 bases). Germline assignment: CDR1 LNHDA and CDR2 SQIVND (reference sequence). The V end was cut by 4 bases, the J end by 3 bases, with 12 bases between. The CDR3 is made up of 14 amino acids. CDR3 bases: TGTGCCAGTAGTACGGTGGGGGGGGACACTGAAGCTTTCTTT. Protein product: CASSTVGGDTEAFF.

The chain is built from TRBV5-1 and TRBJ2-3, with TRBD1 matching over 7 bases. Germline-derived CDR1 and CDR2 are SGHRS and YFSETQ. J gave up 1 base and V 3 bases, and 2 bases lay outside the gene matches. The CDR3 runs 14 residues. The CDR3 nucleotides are TGCGCCAGCAGCTCCGACAGGGGCACAGATACGCAGTATTTT. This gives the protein CASSSDRGTDTQYF.

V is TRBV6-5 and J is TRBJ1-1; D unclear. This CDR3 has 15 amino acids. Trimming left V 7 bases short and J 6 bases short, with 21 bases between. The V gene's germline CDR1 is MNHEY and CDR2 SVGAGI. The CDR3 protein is CASTQPLGRGSEAFF. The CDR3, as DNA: TGTGCCAGCACTCAGCCTTTGGGCCGCGGGTCTGAAGCTTTCTTT.

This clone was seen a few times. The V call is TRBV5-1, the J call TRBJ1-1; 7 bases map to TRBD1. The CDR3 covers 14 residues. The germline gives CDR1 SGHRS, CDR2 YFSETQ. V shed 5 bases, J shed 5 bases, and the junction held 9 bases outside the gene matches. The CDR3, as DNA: TGCGCCAGCAGTAACCAAGGGGGCGGGACTGAAGCTTTCTTT. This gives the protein CASSNQGGGTEAFF.

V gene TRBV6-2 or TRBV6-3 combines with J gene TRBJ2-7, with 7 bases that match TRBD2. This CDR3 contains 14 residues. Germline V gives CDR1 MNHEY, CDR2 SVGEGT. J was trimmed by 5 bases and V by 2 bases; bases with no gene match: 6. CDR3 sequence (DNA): TGTGCCAGCAGTTACGGCGGGAGTTCGGACGAGCAGTACTTC. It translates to CASSYGGSSDEQYF.

CDR3 sequence reads: CASSFSPRQGKLRNTEAFF. In DNA form, the CDR3 reads TGTGCCAGCAGCTTCTCGCCGCGACAGGGCAAGCTGAGGAACACTGAAGCTTTCTTT. V and J are TRBV27 and TRBJ1-1; 7 bases line up with TRBD1. V lost 6 bases and J lost 1; bases outside the gene matches: 20. Per germline, CDR1 MNHEY and CDR2 SMNVEV (reference sequence). The CDR3 has 19 amino acids.

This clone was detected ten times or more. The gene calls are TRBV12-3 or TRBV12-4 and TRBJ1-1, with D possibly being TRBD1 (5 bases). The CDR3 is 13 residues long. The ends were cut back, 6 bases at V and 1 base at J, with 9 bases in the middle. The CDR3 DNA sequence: TGTGCCAGCAGATACGACAGGAACACTGAAGCTTTCTTT. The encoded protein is CASRYDRNTEAFF.

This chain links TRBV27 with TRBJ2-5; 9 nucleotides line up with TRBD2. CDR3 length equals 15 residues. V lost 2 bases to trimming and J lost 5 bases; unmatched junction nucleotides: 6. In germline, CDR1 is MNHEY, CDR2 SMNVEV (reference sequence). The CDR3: CASSLRREGPETQYF. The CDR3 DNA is TGTGCCAGCAGTTTACGGCGGGAGGGCCCGGAGACCCAGTACTTC.

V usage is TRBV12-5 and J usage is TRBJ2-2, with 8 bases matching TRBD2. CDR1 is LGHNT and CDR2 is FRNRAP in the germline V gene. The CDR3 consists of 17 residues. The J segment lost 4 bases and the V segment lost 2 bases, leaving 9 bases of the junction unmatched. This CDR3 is CASGLYSGGPVTGELFF. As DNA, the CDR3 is TGTGCTAGTGGTTTGTACTCGGGGGGGCCGGTCACCGGGGAGCTGTTTTTT.

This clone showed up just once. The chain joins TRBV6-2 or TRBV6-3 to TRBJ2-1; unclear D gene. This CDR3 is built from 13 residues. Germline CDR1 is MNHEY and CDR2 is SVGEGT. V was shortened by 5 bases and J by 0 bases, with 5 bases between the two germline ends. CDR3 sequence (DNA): TGTGCCAGCAGTGAGCACTCCTACAATGAGCAGTTCTTC. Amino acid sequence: CASSEHSYNEQFF.

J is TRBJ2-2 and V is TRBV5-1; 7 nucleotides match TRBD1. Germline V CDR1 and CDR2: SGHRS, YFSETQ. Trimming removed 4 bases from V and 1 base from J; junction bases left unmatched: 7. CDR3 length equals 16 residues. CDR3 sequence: CASSMGQSLNTGELFF. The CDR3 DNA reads TGCGCCAGCAGCATGGGACAGAGCTTGAACACCGGGGAGCTGTTTTTT.

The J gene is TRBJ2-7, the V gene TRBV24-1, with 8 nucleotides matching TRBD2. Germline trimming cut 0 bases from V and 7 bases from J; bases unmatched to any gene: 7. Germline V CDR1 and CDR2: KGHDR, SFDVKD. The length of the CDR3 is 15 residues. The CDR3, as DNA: TGTGCCACCAGTGATTTGGGCGGGGGGCTAGAAGAGCAGTACTTC. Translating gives CATSDLGGGLEEQYF.

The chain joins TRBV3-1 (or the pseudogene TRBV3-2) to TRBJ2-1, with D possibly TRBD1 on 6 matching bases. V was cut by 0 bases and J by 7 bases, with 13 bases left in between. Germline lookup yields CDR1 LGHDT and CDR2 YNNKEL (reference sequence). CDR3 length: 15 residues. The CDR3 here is CASSQDQGSWNEQFF. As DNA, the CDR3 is TGTGCCAGCAGCCAAGATCAGGGGTCGTGGAATGAGCAGTTCTTC.

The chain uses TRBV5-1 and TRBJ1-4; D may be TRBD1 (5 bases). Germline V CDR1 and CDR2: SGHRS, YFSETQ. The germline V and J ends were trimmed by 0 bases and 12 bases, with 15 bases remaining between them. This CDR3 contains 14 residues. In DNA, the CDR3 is TGCGCCAGCAGCTTGGGGACCCAAGGGGTCGAACTGTTTTTT. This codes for CASSLGTQGVELFF.